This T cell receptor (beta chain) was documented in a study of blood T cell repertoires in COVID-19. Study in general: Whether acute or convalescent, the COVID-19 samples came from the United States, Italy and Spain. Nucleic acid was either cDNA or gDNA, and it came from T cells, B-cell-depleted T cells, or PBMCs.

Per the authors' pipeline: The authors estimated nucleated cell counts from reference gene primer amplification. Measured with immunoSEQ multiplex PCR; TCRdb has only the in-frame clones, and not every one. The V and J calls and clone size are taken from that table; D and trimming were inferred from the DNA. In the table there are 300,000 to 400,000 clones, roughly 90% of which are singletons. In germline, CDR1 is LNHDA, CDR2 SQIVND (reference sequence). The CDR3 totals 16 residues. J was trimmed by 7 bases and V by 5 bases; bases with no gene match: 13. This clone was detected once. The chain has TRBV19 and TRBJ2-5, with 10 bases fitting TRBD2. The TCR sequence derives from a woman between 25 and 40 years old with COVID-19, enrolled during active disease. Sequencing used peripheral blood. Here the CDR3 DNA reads TGTGCCAGTAGTCCCCGGGGTAGCGGGGGGATCGGGACCCAGTACTTC. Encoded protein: CASSPRGSGGIGTQYF. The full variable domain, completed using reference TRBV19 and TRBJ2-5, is DGGITQSPKYLFRKEGQNVTLSCEQNLNHDAMYWYRQDPGQGLRLIYYSQIVNDFQKGDIAEGYSVSREKKESFPLTVTSAQKNPTAFYLCASSPRGSGGIGTQYFGPGTRLLVL.